This T cell receptor beta chain appears in the sequencing data of a study of blood T cell repertoires in COVID-19 (dated by TCRdb to 2020 to 2021). Background on the whole study: Collaborator samples came from the United States, Italy and Spain and covered acute and convalescent phases of COVID-19. The prospective study material was composed of cDNA or gDNA derived from T cells, B-cell-depleted T cells, or PBMCs. The dataset comprised deeply sampled blood TCRbeta repertoires from subjects exposed to, actively infected with, or recovered from COVID-19. The repertoires were released in a freely available public database intended as a resource for research on the immune response to SARS-CoV-2. The samples were drawn from two sources: the first 160 participants of the ongoing ImmuneRACE study, and 1,000 to 1,500 subjects contributed by 6 global collaborators. Sample metadata almost always included a de-identified subject ID, COVID-19 status, age in years and sex. Where available, HLA class I and class II types were taken from metadata supplied by the sample provider and were not determined by assay-based typing. The study at large found these results: Clinical and demographic metadata were provided uncurated, with the amount varying by source and participant.

The immunoSEQ Assay, a bias-controlled multiplex PCR, was used to amplify TCRbeta CDR3 regions from genomic DNA. As for the original processing: Within the assay, amplification of reference gene primers was used to estimate how many nucleated cells each sample contained. To quantify the absolute abundance of each unique TCRbeta CDR3 rearrangement, sequence reads were collapsed and filtered. For each sample, productive Simpson clonality was calculated by taking the square root of Simpson's diversity index across productive rearrangements. TCRdb mirrors the immuneACCESS table, restricted to in-frame sequences. Some clones are absent from its copies; in checked studies, under half trace to an unresolved V gene, and the reason for the others is unknown. V and J calls and clone size are copied from that table; D and trimming were computed from the DNA. The sample table holds hundreds of thousands of clones, of which 88% were seen once. 3% of the sample belongs to the ten largest clones.

In the prospective study, participants were about 18 to 95 years old, resided in about two dozen geographic areas of the United States, and were enrolled through a virtual design. Cohort assignment in the prospective study relied on participant-reported clinical history from a screening survey and a study questionnaire. For ImmuneRACE Cohort 3, a participant was defined as recovered based on two consecutive negative NP/OP PCR tests, clearance by a healthcare professional, or resolution of symptoms. In the prospective study, whole blood, serum and a nasopharyngeal or oropharyngeal swab were collected from each participant by mobile phlebotomists. Over an approximately 2-month period, participants in the prospective study had the option of providing additional blood draws and questionnaires. Prospective study blood samples were shipped either frozen or at room temperature before DNA extraction. CDR1 and CDR2, per the germline V gene, are SGDLS and YYNGEE. CDR3 length: 14 amino acids, cysteine to phenylalanine. Only the CDR3 region is kept as DNA, spanning 42 bases read in frame from base 1. The junction shows trimming of 0 bases on V and 4 bases on J, and the gene matches do not reach 3 bases of it.

As for this clone: No antigen is known for it. Base qualities were left out, and no much larger clone turns up one base away.

In this chain, TRBV9 is recombined with TRBJ2-7; 8 of the junction bases match TRBD1. This clonotype was obtained from a woman aged 45 to 65 who had recovered from COVID-19. The sequenced material came from PBMCs or T cells enriched from blood (not recorded which). The DNA sequence is as follows: TGTGCCAGCAGCGTAGGCCAGGGGGCATACGAGCAGTACTTC. Its amino acids are CASSVGQGAYEQYF.